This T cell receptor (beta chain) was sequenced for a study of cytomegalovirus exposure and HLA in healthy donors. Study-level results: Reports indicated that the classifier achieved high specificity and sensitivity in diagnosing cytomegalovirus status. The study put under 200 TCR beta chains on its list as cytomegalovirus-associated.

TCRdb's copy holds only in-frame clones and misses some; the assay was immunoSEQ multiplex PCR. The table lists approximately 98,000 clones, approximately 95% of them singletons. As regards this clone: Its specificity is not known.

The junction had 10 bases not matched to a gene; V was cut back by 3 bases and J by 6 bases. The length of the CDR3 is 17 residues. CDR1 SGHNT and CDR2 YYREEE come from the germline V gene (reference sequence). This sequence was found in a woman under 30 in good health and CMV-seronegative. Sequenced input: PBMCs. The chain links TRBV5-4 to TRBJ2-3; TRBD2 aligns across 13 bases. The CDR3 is CASSSKTSGGVVDTQYF. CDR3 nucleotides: TGTGCCAGCAGCTCCAAAACTAGCGGGGGGGTGGTGGATACGCAGTATTTT.